Following are 21 T cell receptor beta chains from one sample sequenced in a study of blood T cell repertoires in COVID-19. Data came from immunoSEQ multiplex PCR; TCRdb stores just in-frame clones and leaves some out. The sample carries 360,000 or so clones, roughly four fifths recorded once. The specimen sequenced was PBMCs or T cells enriched from blood (not recorded which). The receptors were sampled from a woman in her fifties or sixties who had recovered from COVID-19.

The chain has TRBV19 and TRBJ1-1; D gene unclear. There are 16 residues in the CDR3. V was pared by 3 bases and J by 5 bases, with 19 bases between. Germline CDR1 reads LNHDA; CDR2 reads SQIVND (reference sequence). CDR3 sequence: CASSMFAGVSLTEAFF. The CDR3 DNA follows: TGTGCCAGTAGTATGTTCGCCGGGGTCAGCTTAACTGAAGCTTTCTTT.

This clone appeared a few times. The chain carries TRBV30 and TRBJ1-3; TRBD1 is a possible D gene (5 bases). Deletions cut 0 bases from V and 0 bases from J, with 9 bases between. The germline CDR1 and CDR2 sequences are GTSNPN and SVGIG (reference sequence). This CDR3 is built from 15 residues. The CDR3 is CAWSVGGNSGNTIYF. The CDR3 DNA sequence: TGTGCCTGGAGTGTCGGGGGGAACTCTGGAAACACCATATATTTT.

The rearrangement uses TRBV6-5 and TRBJ2-7, with 9 bases lining up with TRBD1. CDR3 size: 11 residues. The germline CDR1 and CDR2 sequences are MNHEY and SVGAGI. V was clipped by 7 bases and J by 6 bases; unmatched bases: 1. The CDR3 spells CASKQGAEQYF. CDR3 nucleotides: TGTGCCAGCAAACAGGGGGCCGAGCAGTACTTC.

This chain uses TRBV5-1 with TRBJ2-2, with D perhaps matching TRBD1 (5 bases). Germline lookup yields CDR1 SGHRS and CDR2 YFSETQ. The ends were cut back, 2 bases at V and 0 bases at J, with 8 bases in the middle. The CDR3 has 15 amino acids. The CDR3 loop is CASSLRGANTGELFF. The DNA for the CDR3 is TGCGCCAGCAGCTTAAGGGGCGCGAACACCGGGGAGCTGTTTTTT.

The chain uses TRBV3-1 (or the pseudogene TRBV3-2) and TRBJ1-6; 8 nucleotides match TRBD1. V was pared by 0 bases and J by 1 base, with 5 bases of the junction left unmatched. CDR3 length: 18 residues. Germline CDR1 LGHDT, CDR2 YNNKEL (reference sequence). The CDR3 nucleotides are TGTGCCAGCAGCCAAGATCGTACAGGGGGGTCCTATAATTCACCCCTCCACTTT. This gives the protein CASSQDRTGGSYNSPLHF.

The chain couples TRBV21-1 to TRBJ2-5; the table assigns TRBD2, which was not confirmed against the DNA. TRBV21-1 is marked as a pseudogene. The CDR3 has 19 residues. The chain's CDR3 is CASTRKNRTGGRGQETQYF. The CDR3 DNA follows: TGTGCCAGCACCCGCAAAAATAGAACGGGGGGAAGGGGCCAAGAGACCCAGTACTTC.

V is TRBV18 and J is TRBJ1-1; the D is unclear. The ends were cut back, 2 bases at V and 7 bases at J, with 8 bases in the middle. The CDR3 contains 12 residues. From germline, CDR1 is KGHSH and CDR2 LQKENI. The DNA for the CDR3 is TGTGCCAGCTCACCAGGCGGAGATGAAGCTTTCTTT. Protein: CASSPGGDEAFF.

J is TRBJ2-2 and V is TRBV27; 8 bases map to TRBD2. This CDR3 region has 16 residues. In germline, CDR1 is MNHEY, CDR2 SMNVEV (reference sequence). The junction had 6 bases not matched to a gene; V was cut back by 3 bases and J by 3 bases. CDR3 nucleotide sequence: TGTGCCAGCAGTTTGGTGCCGCGGGAGGACACCGGGGAGCTGTTTTTT. This gives the protein CASSLVPREDTGELFF.

This chain joins TRBV7-9 and TRBJ2-1, with 7 bases lining up with TRBD1. J lost 1 base, V lost 5 bases, and 8 bases had no gene match. Looked up from germline, CDR1 is SEHNR and CDR2 is FQNEAQ (reference sequence). This CDR3 comprises 16 residues. The CDR3 coding sequence is TGTGCCAGCAGCAGATCGACAGGGAAATCCTACAATGAGCAGTTCTTC. Translating gives CASSRSTGKSYNEQFF.

The chain is built from TRBV7-2 and TRBJ2-7; the match to TRBD2 covers 7 bases. Germline V lookup: CDR1 SGHTA, CDR2 FQGNSA. This CDR3 spans 15 amino acids. Losses at the gene ends were 7 bases for V and 9 bases for J; bases not matched to a gene: 18. This chain's CDR3 is CASTDQGGSLSRQYF. CDR3 nucleotide sequence: TGTGCCAGCACCGACCAGGGCGGGAGTTTGAGTCGGCAGTACTTC. Full variable domain (outside the CDR3, taken from reference TRBV7-2 and TRBJ2-7): GAGVSQSPSNKVTEKGKDVELRCDPISGHTALYWYRQSLGQGLEFLIYFQGNSAPDKSGLPSDRFSAERTGGSVSTLTIQRTQQEDSAVYLCASTDQGGSLSRQYFGPGTRLTVT.

The V gene is TRBV11-2, the J gene TRBJ2-3; no definite D call. Per germline, CDR1 SGHAT and CDR2 FQNNGV. CDR3 size: 14 residues. Between the trimmed V and J ends, which lost 3 bases and 5 bases, there was a span of 12 bases. The CDR3 nucleotides read TGTGCCAGCAGCTTCTTAGCCTTGGGAGATACGCAGTATTTT. Amino acids: CASSFLALGDTQYF.

CDR3 region: CASSSTGLSGYTF. The CDR3 DNA reads as TGTGCCAGCAGCTCGACAGGGTTGAGTGGCTACACCTTC. The chain carries TRBV28 and TRBJ1-2; 7 bases map to TRBD1. V lost 6 bases to trimming and J lost 7 bases; unmatched junction nucleotides: 8. CDR1 MDHEN and CDR2 SYDVKM come from the germline V gene. This CDR3 region has 13 residues.

CDR3 in amino acids: CASIPDSGGPLHF. The CDR3 DNA follows: TGTGCCAGTATCCCGGACAGCGGGGGACCCCTCCACTTT. The genes are TRBV19 and TRBJ1-6; tentatively, D is TRBD1 (6 bases). CDR1 and CDR2 from the germline V gene are LNHDA and SQIVND (reference sequence). Trimming took 7 bases from V and 12 from J, leaving 16 bases between them. This CDR3 has 13 amino acids.

The chain recombines TRBV5-1 with TRBJ1-1; 7 positions agree with TRBD1. With 7 bases clipped from V and 6 bases from J, the junction kept 6 bases outside the gene matches. The CDR3 runs 12 residues. Germline CDR1 is SGHRS and CDR2 is YFSETQ. CDR3 coding DNA: TGCGCCAGCGTCGGCAGGGGGGCTGAAGCTTTCTTT. It translates to CASVGRGAEAFF.

The J gene is TRBJ2-7, the V gene TRBV10-3; D is undetermined. The V and J ends lost 0 bases and 2 bases respectively, with 14 bases between them. CDR3 length: 16 amino acids. CDR1 ENHRY and CDR2 SYGVKD come from the germline V gene. The CDR3 coding sequence is TGTGCCATCAGTGAGTCGGGCAGGTCAGACCCCTACGAGCAGTACTTC. Amino acid sequence: CAISESGRSDPYEQYF.

In DNA, the CDR3 is TGTGCCAGCAGCCAGGTGCGGGGCCACACTGAAGCTTTCTTT. Its translation: CASSQVRGHTEAFF. The chain uses TRBV14 and TRBJ1-1, with D maybe TRBD1 (5 bases). The CDR3 covers 14 residues. The V end lost 3 bases, the J end lost 3 bases, and 11 bases lay between the germline ends. The germline V gene encodes CDR1 SGHDN and CDR2 FVKESK.

The rearrangement joins TRBV14 to TRBJ2-7, with D perhaps matching TRBD2 (7 bases). Germline V gene sequence: CDR1 SGHDN, CDR2 FVKESK. The CDR3 contains 13 residues. V gave up 8 bases and J gave up 3 bases, with 14 bases separating them. The CDR3 spells CASRAGAVYEQYF. CDR3 DNA: TGTGCCAGCCGGGCGGGGGCGGTCTACGAGCAGTACTTC.

The chain links TRBV27 to TRBJ2-1; 10 bases agree with TRBD2. The CDR3 spans 16 residues. V lost 4 bases and J lost 1; bases outside the gene matches: 4. CDR1 is MNHEY, CDR2 SMNVEV, per germline (reference sequence). CDR3 loop: CASSSSGSASYNEQFF. The CDR3 nucleotides are TGTGCCAGCAGTTCTAGCGGGAGCGCATCCTACAATGAGCAGTTCTTC.

This clone was observed once. V is TRBV5-4 and J is TRBJ1-1; 9 bases are a match to TRBD1. Per germline, CDR1 SGHNT and CDR2 YYREEE (reference sequence). V lost 3 bases to trimming and J lost 1 base; unmatched junction nucleotides: 4. The CDR3 is made up of 15 amino acids. CDR3 in DNA: TGTGCCAGCAGCTCCTCGGGACAGGGGAACACTGAAGCTTTCTTT. Translated: CASSSSGQGNTEAFF.

This clone has a single count. The rearrangement joins TRBV5-4 to TRBJ2-5, with D possibly TRBD2 on 5 matching bases. V was shortened by 6 bases and J by 3 bases, with 21 bases between the two germline ends. This CDR3 spans 16 amino acids. Germline CDR1 reads SGHNT; CDR2 reads YYREEE (reference sequence). CDR3 loop: CASTTRRPAAEETQYF. The DNA of the CDR3 is TGTGCCAGCACCACACGGAGGCCCGCCGCAGAAGAGACCCAGTACTTC.

V and J are TRBV7-9 and TRBJ2-1, with 10 bases that match TRBD1. V shed 4 bases, J shed 5 bases, and the junction held 8 bases outside the gene matches. This CDR3 region has 16 residues. Germline lookup yields CDR1 SEHNR and CDR2 FQNEAQ (reference sequence). The CDR3 nucleotides read TGTGCCAGCAGCTCCAGCTGGGGACAGGGGAACAATGAGCAGTTCTTC. Its protein is CASSSSWGQGNNEQFF.